These 16 T cell receptor beta chains share one sample of origin, sequenced in a study of blood T cells in healthy people across ages. The use of a sample-barcoded 5' primer and a J-beta primer mix characterized a second PCR of about 6 to 12 cycles. TCRdb reanalysed the 5' RACE reads using MiXCR and keeps one entry per CDR3 protein. This table holds 800,000 to 1,000,000 distinct CDR3 sequences, roughly 52% found once. Sequenced: blood. These receptors all stem from a man aged 25-45 years in good health.

The CDR3 DNA sequence: TGCAGTGCTAGAGTCCATGAGCAGTTCTTC. Its protein product is CSARVHEQFF. The chain combines TRBV20-1 with TRBJ2-1, with D unresolved. Trimming removed 1 base from V and 8 bases from J, with 3 bases in between. The CDR3 totals 10 residues. Germline lookup yields CDR1 DFQATT and CDR2 SNEGSKA (reference sequence).

The rearrangement uses TRBV7-9 and TRBJ1-1; no definite D call. The germline V and J ends were trimmed by 1 base and 4 bases, with 13 bases remaining between them. Germline loops: CDR1 SEHNR, CDR2 FQNEAQ (reference sequence). This CDR3 is built from 15 residues. CDR3 sequence reads: CASSLEAEWGTEAFF. For the CDR3, the DNA is TGTGCCAGCAGCTTAGAGGCAGAATGGGGCACTGAAGCTTTCTTT.

The chain combines TRBV4-2 with TRBJ1-6; D not resolved. The CDR3 spans 17 residues. Trimming left V 0 bases short and J 9 bases short, with 18 bases between. Germline V lookup: CDR1 LGHNA, CDR2 YNFKEQ. The CDR3 reads CASSQELTGPISSPLHF. For the CDR3, the DNA is TGTGCCAGCAGCCAAGAGCTAACCGGGCCCATTAGTTCACCCCTCCACTTT.

The gene calls are TRBV4-3 and TRBJ2-3; D may be TRBD2 (6 bases). V lost 0 bases to trimming and J lost 4 bases, with 14 bases between them. Germline CDR1 reads LGHNA; CDR2 reads YSLEER. This CDR3 is 16 amino acids long. CDR3 in amino acids: CASSQDPQGGADTQYF. The CDR3 DNA reads TGCGCCAGCAGCCAAGATCCGCAGGGAGGTGCAGATACGCAGTATTTT.

This chain links TRBV6-2 or TRBV6-3 with TRBJ2-4, with 10 bases aligning to TRBD1. With the DNA end fitting TRBJ2-7 better, the J assignment may be wrong. Germline loops: CDR1 MNHEY, CDR2 SVGEGT. The CDR3 consists of 14 residues. CDR3 region: CARKEGQGSYEQYF. CDR3 sequence (DNA): TGTGCCAGAAAAGAGGGACAGGGGTCTTACGAGCAGTACTTC.

The chain uses TRBV24-1 and TRBJ1-5, with 7 bases fitting TRBD1. The CDR3 contains 17 residues. In germline, CDR1 is KGHDR, CDR2 SFDVKD. J was trimmed by 1 base and V by 5 bases; bases with no gene match: 10. The CDR3 coding sequence is TGTGCCACCAGTGCCAATACAGGGGTCCGGAGCAATCAGCCCCAGCATTTT. Residues: CATSANTGVRSNQPQHF.

The chain is built from TRBV27 and TRBJ1-1; D is possibly TRBD1 (6 bases). V was cut by 6 bases and J by 4 bases, with 24 bases left in between. This CDR3 is built from 17 residues. Germline loops: CDR1 MNHEY, CDR2 SMNVEV (reference sequence). The DNA of the CDR3 is TGTGCCAGCAGCCAATTACCAGGGTTAGGAGGGGGCACTGAAGCTTTCTTT. Protein sequence: CASSQLPGLGGGTEAFF.

This clonotype was detected only a few times. The chain has TRBV12-3 or TRBV12-4 and TRBJ2-7; D gene unclear. V lost 3 bases to trimming and J lost 0 bases, with 12 bases between them. The CDR3 loop spans 15 amino acids. This chain's CDR3 is CASSFGPMSSYEQYF. CDR3 coding DNA: TGTGCCAGCAGTTTCGGACCCATGAGCTCCTACGAGCAGTACTTC.

CDR3 in amino acids: CASSPTWTQETQYF. The CDR3 DNA is TGTGCCAGCAGCCCGACGTGGACTCAAGAGACCCAGTACTTC. This rearrangement joins TRBV7-2 to TRBJ2-5; possibly TRBD2 for D (5 bases). CDR1 is SGHTA and CDR2 is FQGNSA in the germline V gene. The CDR3 sequence is 14 residues long. V lost 5 bases, J lost 2 bases, and 12 bases lay in between. The variable domain in full, with the rest retrieved from reference TRBV7-2 and TRBJ2-5, is GAGVSQSPSNKVTEKGKDVELRCDPISGHTALYWYRQSLGQGLEFLIYFQGNSAPDKSGLPSDRFSAERTGGSVSTLTIQRTQQEDSAVYLCASSPTWTQETQYFGPGTRLLVL.

This sequence joins TRBV29-1 and TRBJ1-1; TRBD1 might be the D (6 bases). The V end lost 0 bases, the J end lost 4 bases, and 15 bases lay between the germline ends. This CDR3 is 15 amino acids long. Germline CDR1 and CDR2: SQVTM and ANQGSEA. The CDR3 DNA sequence: TGCAGCGTTGAAGATGGGGGGGCGCTGACCACTGAAGCTTTCTTT. Protein sequence: CSVEDGGALTTEAFF.

J is TRBJ2-5 and V is TRBV4-1, with 9 bases aligning to TRBD2. This CDR3 contains 16 residues. CDR1 is MGHRA and CDR2 is YSYEKL in the germline V gene. With 1 base clipped from V and 2 bases from J, the junction kept 5 bases outside the gene matches. CDR3 protein: CASSQVEAGGQETQYF. CDR3 nucleotide sequence: TGCGCCAGCAGCCAAGTCGAAGCGGGGGGACAAGAGACCCAGTACTTC.

The chain carries TRBV20-1 and TRBJ2-1; 13 positions match TRBD2. Looked up from germline, CDR1 is DFQATT and CDR2 is SNEGSKA (reference sequence). Losses at the gene ends were 6 bases for V and 6 bases for J; bases not matched to a gene: 5. The CDR3 has 14 amino acids. CDR3 in amino acids: CSAPTSGGVNEQFF. CDR3 coding DNA: TGCAGTGCCCCAACTAGCGGGGGGGTCAATGAGCAGTTCTTC.

This clonotype was counted a few times. This chain uses TRBV7-8 with TRBJ2-1; TRBD2 matches at 10 bases. CDR1 SGHVS and CDR2 FQNEAQ come from the germline V gene. J gave up 7 bases and V 5 bases, and 8 bases lay outside the gene matches. CDR3 length: 15 amino acids. The CDR3 sequence is CASSDPGLALNEQFF. The CDR3 coding sequence is TGTGCCAGCAGCGATCCGGGACTAGCGTTAAATGAGCAGTTCTTC.

This chain uses TRBV12-3 or TRBV12-4 with TRBJ1-5; 7 bases map to TRBD1. With V trimmed by 8 bases and J by 3 bases, 4 bases remained unmatched. This CDR3 is 13 amino acids long. The CDR3 DNA follows: TGTGCCAGCTCGGGACAGCCCAATCAGCCCCAGCATTTT. Its translation is CASSGQPNQPQHF.

V usage is TRBV4-3 and J usage is TRBJ2-5; maybe TRBD2 (5 bases). Trimming left V 3 bases short and J 5 bases short, with 16 bases between. The length of the CDR3 is 15 residues. The V gene's germline CDR1 is LGHNA and CDR2 YSLEER. The CDR3 spells CASSQDGGMTETQYF. As DNA, the CDR3 is TGCGCCAGCAGCCAGGACGGAGGCATGACGGAGACCCAGTACTTC.

This clonotype was seen only a few times. This chain links TRBV9 with TRBJ2-1, with D unresolved. The ends were cut back, 0 bases at V and 0 bases at J, with 7 bases in the middle. The CDR3 is 15 amino acids. Germline V gene lookup returns CDR1 SGDLS and CDR2 YYNGEE. The CDR3 sequence is CASSVGWSSYNEQFF. In DNA, the CDR3 is TGTGCCAGCAGCGTAGGTTGGAGCTCCTACAATGAGCAGTTCTTC.